This record looks at one T cell receptor beta chain sequence and its context. The authors sequenced TCR beta from blood CD8+ and CD4+ T cells. Negative isolation was used for CD8+ and CD4+ T cells, and FACS enrichment was applied to TEMRA cells. This entry belongs to a study of CD8 T cells in Susac syndrome. A quantity of about 0.5 to 1 ug RNA underwent reverse transcription using random hexamers. TCRdb used MiXCR to reprocess the immunoSEQ multiplex PCR reads, holding one entry per CDR3 protein. There are some 400,000 distinct CDR3 sequences in the sample; around 85% occur only once, and about 0.12% lies in the top ten. This CDR3 region has 16 residues. The V gene's germline CDR1 is MDHEN and CDR2 SYDVKM. Trimming removed 1 base from V and 3 bases from J; junction bases left unmatched: 7.

The chain combines TRBV28 with TRBJ1-1; 8 positions match TRBD1. The TCR originated in a human donor with multiple sclerosis. Source material: CD8+ T cells from PBMCs. The CDR3 DNA reads TGTGCCAGCAGTTTATACTTTCGACAGGGGTACACTGAAGCTTTCTTT. Protein sequence: CASSLYFRQGYTEAFF.